Following are 29 T cell receptor beta chains from one sample sequenced in a study of T cell changes during pregnancy in multiple sclerosis. Generated by immunoSEQ multiplex PCR, the TCRdb table keeps only in-frame clones and is missing some. The sample comprises just over 55,000 clones, around 93% of which are singletons, and around 3.5% rests with the top ten. Here the sequenced sample was peripheral blood, taken after pregnancy. These receptors were obtained from a female donor in good health, enrolled as a control in a pregnancy study.

The rearrangement links TRBV13 to TRBJ2-1; D not certain. CDR3 length: 14 residues. V was clipped by 0 bases and J by 8 bases, with 11 bases between them. CDR1 and CDR2 (germline): PRHDT, FYEKMQ (reference sequence). Here the CDR3 DNA reads TGTGCCAGCAGCTTAGGGCCAGCGAAGGATGAGCAGTTCTTC. Its protein product is CASSLGPAKDEQFF.

This rearrangement joins TRBV5-6 to TRBJ2-1; TRBD1 aligns across 12 bases. The junction had 7 bases not matched to a gene; V was cut back by 4 bases and J by 5 bases. This CDR3 region has 16 residues. Per the germline V gene, CDR1 is SGHDT and CDR2 is YYEEEE. CDR3 protein: CASSPLGQGADNEQFF. CDR3 nucleotides: TGTGCCAGCAGCCCGTTGGGACAGGGGGCGGACAATGAGCAGTTCTTC.

This CDR3 reads CASSLGGGLGPGELFF. CDR3 in DNA: TGTGCCAGCAGTTTAGGAGGAGGGCTGGGTCCCGGGGAGCTGTTTTTT. The chain carries TRBV27 and TRBJ2-2, with D maybe TRBD2 (6 bases). Germline assignment: CDR1 MNHEY and CDR2 SMNVEV (reference sequence). The CDR3 sequence is 16 residues long. Trimming took 2 bases from V and 6 from J, leaving 16 bases between them.

The V and J genes are TRBV7-6 and TRBJ2-7; 7 nucleotides line up with TRBD1. CDR3 length: 14 residues. Trimming cost V 5 bases and J 3 bases; bases outside gene matches: 7. Per the germline V gene, CDR1 is SGHVS and CDR2 is FNYEAQ. DNA of the CDR3: TGTGCCAGCAGCCCCGCAGGGGGAAACTACGAGCAGTACTTC. Protein sequence: CASSPAGGNYEQYF.

This sequence joins TRBV6-4 and TRBJ2-3; no reliable D call. Deletions cut 5 bases from V and 5 bases from J, with 8 bases between. Germline V gene lookup returns CDR1 MRHNA and CDR2 SNTAGT. The CDR3 consists of 12 residues. CDR3 nucleotides: TGTGCCAGCAGTCCAAATCAAGATACGCAGTATTTT. Translation gives CASSPNQDTQYF.

V gene TRBV5-4 combines with J gene TRBJ1-2; 8 nucleotides line up with TRBD1. This CDR3 spans 17 amino acids. Germline assignment: CDR1 SGHNT and CDR2 YYREEE (reference sequence). Unmatched junction bases numbered 11, after V lost 0 bases and J lost 4 bases. CDR3 coding DNA: TGTGCCAGCAGCTTGGGGGCAGGGGGCAGTATTAGCTATGGCTACACCTTC. Protein: CASSLGAGGSISYGYTF.

This chain links TRBV7-9 with TRBJ1-1; 8 bases match TRBD1. The CDR3 loop spans 15 amino acids. The V gene end was trimmed by 5 bases and the J gene end by 5 bases; junction bases not matched to a gene: 10. Germline CDR1 and CDR2: SEHNR and FQNEAQ (reference sequence). CDR3 bases: TGTGCCAGCAGCCCCCACGCGCGACAGGGGACTGAAGCTTTCTTT. Encoded protein: CASSPHARQGTEAFF.

The rearrangement uses TRBV7-3 and TRBJ1-1; TRBD1 aligns across 7 bases. There are 17 residues in the CDR3. In germline, CDR1 is SGHTA, CDR2 FQGTGA. V dropped 2 bases and J dropped 2; count of bases not matched to a gene: 11. CDR3 protein: CASSLQPTGALNTEAFF. As DNA, the CDR3 is TGTGCCAGCAGCTTACAACCTACAGGGGCCCTAAACACTGAAGCTTTCTTT.

The rearrangement joins TRBV11-2 to TRBJ2-1, with 7 bases aligning to TRBD2. From germline, CDR1 is SGHAT and CDR2 FQNNGV. J gave up 8 bases and V 4 bases, and 14 bases lay outside the gene matches. The CDR3 has 16 residues. The CDR3 loop reads CASSSRLEGRVHEQFF. The CDR3 DNA reads as TGTGCCAGCAGCTCCAGACTAGAAGGGAGGGTCCATGAGCAGTTCTTC.

This clone was detected only once. The chain carries TRBV29-1 and TRBJ1-1; TRBD1 is a possible D gene (5 bases). With 8 bases removed from V and 1 base from J, the gap between germline ends came to 14 bases. The CDR3 loop spans 13 amino acids. CDR1 SQVTM and CDR2 ANQGSEA come from the germline V gene. CDR3 DNA sequence: TGCAGCACCAGCACAGGTACGAACACTGAAGCTTTCTTT. Its translation: CSTSTGTNTEAFF.

The V call is TRBV6-5, the J call TRBJ1-4; no clear D gene. Trimming pared 7 bases from V and 8 bases from J, leaving 20 bases between. The CDR3 runs to 15 residues. CDR1 and CDR2 from the germline V gene are MNHEY and SVGAGI. The CDR3 bases are TGTGCCAGCACCCCCGTTCCAGTGGCGAGGGAAAAACTGTTTTTT. Translation gives CASTPVPVAREKLFF.

This clone was seen more than once but under ten times. The chain links TRBV6-4 to TRBJ2-2; D may be TRBD1 (5 bases). The CDR3 runs to 13 residues. The germline V and J ends were trimmed by 7 bases and 3 bases, with 9 bases remaining between them. Germline V gene lookup returns CDR1 MRHNA and CDR2 SNTAGT. The DNA for the CDR3 is TGTGCCAGCAAAGAAGGGGACACCGGGGAGCTGTTTTTT. Protein sequence: CASKEGDTGELFF.

J is TRBJ1-5 and V is TRBV11-3; tentative D call: TRBD1 (5 bases). Germline-derived CDR1 and CDR2 are SGHNT and YENEEA. V was pared by 5 bases and J by 2 bases, with 16 bases between. The CDR3 runs 16 residues. CDR3 DNA: TGTGCCAGCAGCACGCCGACAGTTTGGGGCAATCAGCCCCAGCATTTT. Translating gives CASSTPTVWGNQPQHF.

The rearrangement links TRBV28 to TRBJ1-5; maybe TRBD1 (5 bases). Germline values: CDR1 MDHEN, CDR2 SYDVKM. The CDR3 spans 12 residues. The V end was cut by 2 bases, the J end by 15 bases, with 14 bases between. The CDR3 DNA reads TGTGCCAGCAGTTTAGTCGGGGGAGGTAGGCATTTT. As protein: CASSLVGGGRHF.

This chain uses TRBV5-5 with TRBJ2-7; D gene ambiguous. Trimming cost V 6 bases and J 0 bases, with 13 bases left between them. CDR1 SGHKS and CDR2 YYEKEE come from the germline V gene (reference sequence). The CDR3 totals 14 residues. The CDR3 nucleotides are TGTGCCAGCACGTTTCTCCAGAACTCCTACGAGCAGTACTTC. Residues: CASTFLQNSYEQYF.

As regards this clone: Other DNA sequences in this specimen translate into the identical CDR3. The V and J genes are TRBV2 and TRBJ2-5; 9 positions match TRBD2. Germline CDR1 SNHLY, CDR2 FYNNEI. J was trimmed by 3 bases and V by 5 bases; bases with no gene match: 4. This CDR3 is built from 14 residues. DNA of the CDR3: TGTGCCAGCAGTCCGGGACTAGCAGAAGAGACCCAGTACTTC. Its translation is CASSPGLAEETQYF.

This rearrangement joins TRBV5-1 to TRBJ2-5; 11 bases are shared with TRBD2. The germline CDR1 and CDR2 sequences are SGHRS and YFSETQ. This CDR3 has 16 amino acids. The ends lost 2 bases at V and 2 bases at J; junction bases unmatched: 5. CDR3 sequence reads: CASSFGLAGGQETQYF. The CDR3 coding sequence is TGCGCCAGCAGCTTTGGTCTAGCGGGAGGACAAGAGACCCAGTACTTC. Full variable domain (missing parts from reference TRBV5-1 and TRBJ2-5): KAGVTQTPRYLIKTRGQQVTLSCSPISGHRSVSWYQQTPGQGLQFLFEYFSETQRNKGNFPGRFSGRQFSNSRSEMNVSTLELGDSALYLCASSFGLAGGQETQYFGPGTRLLVL.

The chain joins TRBV6-1 to TRBJ2-7; 10 bases match TRBD1. This CDR3 spans 12 amino acids. Trimming cost V 6 bases and J 4 bases; bases outside gene matches: 0. Germline CDR1 reads MNHNS; CDR2 reads SASEGT. CDR3 nucleotides: TGTGCCAGCAGGGACAGGGGGTACGAGCAGTACTTC. Protein product: CASRDRGYEQYF.

The chain uses TRBV6-6 and TRBJ1-2; TRBD1 aligns across 7 bases. The CDR3 is made up of 14 amino acids. V shed 5 bases and J 8 bases; nucleotides not matched to a gene: 11. CDR1 MNHNY and CDR2 SVGAGI come from the germline V gene (reference sequence). Here the CDR3 reads CASSPDRVVGGYTF. The CDR3 coding sequence is TGTGCCAGCAGTCCCGACAGGGTAGTAGGAGGCTACACCTTC.

The V and J genes are TRBV9 and TRBJ1-2, with 8 bases lining up with TRBD1. The V gene end was trimmed by 3 bases and the J gene end by 8 bases; junction bases not matched to a gene: 6. The CDR3 consists of 13 residues. Germline V lookup: CDR1 SGDLS, CDR2 YYNGEE. In DNA form, the CDR3 reads TGTGCCAGCAGCGGCTGGACAGGGCAAGGCTACACCTTC. Amino acid sequence: CASSGWTGQGYTF.

This clone was recorded only once. The genes are TRBV28 and TRBJ2-5; 9 nucleotides match TRBD2. Germline CDR1 MDHEN, CDR2 SYDVKM. Trimming removed 1 base from V and 5 bases from J; junction bases left unmatched: 11. The CDR3 is 17 residues long. CDR3 nucleotide sequence: TGTGCCAGCAGTTTATCCCGACTTAGCGGGGGTGGGGAGACCCAGTACTTC. Protein: CASSLSRLSGGGETQYF. Based on the CDR3 plus reference TRBV28 and TRBJ2-5, the full variable domain is DVKVTQSSRYLVKRTGEKVFLECVQDMDHENMFWYRQDPGLGLRLIYFSYDVKMKEKGDIPEGYSVSREKKERFSLILESASTNQTSMYLCASSLSRLSGGGETQYFGPGTRLLVL.

The rearrangement uses TRBV28 and TRBJ2-5, with D perhaps TRBD2 (7 bases). This CDR3 contains 14 residues. Germline CDR1 MDHEN, CDR2 SYDVKM. V was trimmed by 3 bases and J by 7 bases, leaving 15 bases between them. CDR3 loop: CASSLMAGEGTQYF. Written as DNA, the CDR3 is TGTGCCAGCAGTTTGATGGCAGGGGAGGGGACCCAGTACTTC.

The chain recombines TRBV5-1 with TRBJ2-5; D gene uncertain. The V and J ends lost 2 bases and 0 bases respectively, with 8 bases between them. Germline loops: CDR1 SGHRS, CDR2 YFSETQ. CDR3 length: 14 residues. The CDR3 spells CASSFSRDQETQYF. The CDR3 bases are TGCGCCAGCAGCTTTAGTCGAGACCAAGAGACCCAGTACTTC.

The chain employs TRBV29-1 and TRBJ2-7, with D maybe TRBD2 (5 bases). This CDR3 contains 12 residues. Trimming shortened V by 4 bases and J by 7 bases, and 14 bases separated the two germline ends. Germline V gene data show CDR1 as SQVTM and CDR2 as ANQGSEA. The CDR3 nucleotides are TGCAGCGTTGTGCGAGGGAAAGAGGAGCAGTACTTC. Its protein product is CSVVRGKEEQYF.

The V gene is TRBV10-3, the J gene TRBJ1-4, with D uncertain. Trimming cost V 0 bases and J 6 bases, with 23 bases left between them. This CDR3 region has 19 residues. CDR1 and CDR2 (germline): ENHRY, SYGVKD. CDR3 bases: TGTGCCATCAGTGAGTCGTTTGCTCGGCCCCCAGGTCCAGATGAAAAACTGTTTTTT. Translation gives CAISESFARPPGPDEKLFF.

The V and J genes are TRBV7-6 and TRBJ2-2; possibly TRBD1 for D (6 bases). Trimming took off 1 base at V and 0 bases at J, with 12 bases between the two ends. Germline CDR1 reads SGHVS; CDR2 reads FNYEAQ. CDR3 length: 17 residues. The CDR3: CASSLVSAGANTGELFF. In nucleotides, the CDR3 is TGTGCCAGCAGCTTAGTTTCGGCAGGGGCGAACACCGGGGAGCTGTTTTTT.

Written as DNA, the CDR3 is TGTGCCAGCAGCTTCTTAGCAGCGAACTATGGCTACACCTTC. Translating it yields CASSFLAANYGYTF. The J gene is TRBJ1-2, the V gene TRBV5-5; D is ambiguous. The V end lost 2 bases, the J end lost 2 bases, and 10 bases lay between the germline ends. The CDR3 covers 14 residues. Germline assignment: CDR1 SGHKS and CDR2 YYEKEE (reference sequence).

This clone is a singleton in its sample. The chain has TRBV27 and TRBJ1-4; 9 positions match TRBD1. This CDR3 is 15 amino acids long. V dropped 8 bases and J dropped 5; count of bases not matched to a gene: 9. Per germline, CDR1 MNHEY and CDR2 SMNVEV (reference sequence). Here the CDR3 reads CASGSWDRVNEKLFF. CDR3 DNA: TGTGCCAGCGGCTCTTGGGACAGGGTAAATGAAAAACTGTTTTTT.

Turning to this clone: One junction end disagrees with the germline gene, perhaps due to a read error. V and J are TRBV5-4 and TRBJ2-5; 7 nucleotides agree with TRBD2. CDR1 is SGHNT, CDR2 YYREEE, per germline (reference sequence). The CDR3 runs 18 residues. CDR3 sequence reads: CASNLGRAGTRSGETQYF. The CDR3 DNA follows: TGTGCCAGCAACTTGGGGAGGGCCGGGACGCGAAGTGGGGAGACCCAGTACTTC. The whole variable domain, filled in from reference TRBV5-4 and TRBJ2-5, reads ETGVTQSPTHLIKTRGQQVTLRCSSQSGHNTVSWYQQALGQGPQFIFQYYREEENGRGNFPPRFSGLQFPNYSSELNVNALELDDSALYLCASNLGRAGTRSGETQYFGPGTRLLVL.